The 31 T cell receptor beta chains reported below all come from one sample, sequenced in a study of shared clonotypes between healthy human individuals. Assay: immunoSEQ multiplex PCR; the TCRdb copy retains only in-frame clones and omits some. The repertoire holds under 550,000 clones, with almost 97% as singletons. The sequenced sample was naive CD4+ T cells sorted from blood. Stated subset: CD45RA+ positively selected. These receptors came from a woman in her thirties in good health.

The chain uses TRBV28 and TRBJ1-3, with D unclear. Deletions cut 6 bases from V and 7 bases from J, with 10 bases between. Germline-derived CDR1 and CDR2 are MDHEN and SYDVKM. This CDR3 is built from 12 residues. CDR3 amino acids: CASRSGWNTIYF. The CDR3 DNA is TGTGCCAGCAGGTCCGGCTGGAACACCATATATTTT.

The V call is TRBV18, the J call TRBJ2-7, with 7 bases aligning to TRBD2. The V segment lost 4 bases and the J segment 4 bases; nucleotides outside the gene matches: 10. This CDR3 contains 15 residues. Germline V CDR1 and CDR2: KGHSH, LQKENI. CDR3: CASSLRGGSSYEQYF. The DNA for the CDR3 is TGTGCCAGCTCACTAAGGGGCGGGAGCTCTTACGAGCAGTACTTC.

The chain has TRBV30 and TRBJ1-3; D ambiguous. The CDR3 runs 11 residues. The V and J ends lost 1 base and 6 bases respectively, with 4 bases between them. Germline V gives CDR1 GTSNPN, CDR2 SVGIG (reference sequence). The CDR3: CAWSALNTIYF. In DNA, the CDR3 is TGTGCCTGGAGTGCGTTAAACACCATATATTTT. Variable domain in full (rest from reference TRBV30 and TRBJ1-3): SQTIHQWPATLVQPVGSPLSLECTVEGTSNPNLYWYRQAAGRGLQLLFYSVGIGQISSEVPQNLSASRPQDRQFILSSKKLLLSDSGFYLCAWSALNTIYFGEGSWLTVV.

The genes are TRBV29-1 and TRBJ1-1; D remains unclear. Trimming left V 3 bases short and J 1 base short, with 15 bases between. The CDR3 has 15 amino acids. Per the germline V gene, CDR1 is SQVTM and CDR2 is ANQGSEA. CDR3 sequence (DNA): TGCAGCGTTGATAACATCGAATGGGGGAACACTGAAGCTTTCTTT. The encoded protein is CSVDNIEWGNTEAFF.

The table lists this clone with a few counts. The rearrangement links TRBV28 to TRBJ1-2; D call uncertain. This CDR3 region has 12 residues. V lost 6 bases to trimming and J lost 5 bases, with 10 bases between them. CDR1 MDHEN and CDR2 SYDVKM come from the germline V gene. The CDR3 nucleotides are TGTGCCAGCAGCCCAGCCCGGTATGGCTACACCTTC. This gives the protein CASSPARYGYTF.

To note about this clone: Other DNA sequences in the sample encode the same CDR3. The V gene is TRBV19, the J gene TRBJ1-1; unclear D gene. Germline-derived CDR1 and CDR2 are LNHDA and SQIVND (reference sequence). This CDR3 has 13 residues. V lost 1 base and J 0 bases, leaving 3 bases between the germline ends. DNA for the CDR3: TGTGCCAGTAGTATAGTTATGAACACTGAAGCTTTCTTT. It specifies CASSIVMNTEAFF.

The gene calls are TRBV5-1 and TRBJ2-3, with D tentatively TRBD1 (5 bases). This CDR3 spans 14 amino acids. V was clipped by 4 bases and J by 4 bases, with 13 bases between them. Germline values: CDR1 SGHRS, CDR2 YFSETQ. CDR3 coding DNA: TGCGCCAGCAGCCTGGCCAGGGTTCCAGATACGCAGTATTTT. Protein product: CASSLARVPDTQYF.

The chain links TRBV5-1 to TRBJ2-5; D may match TRBD1 or TRBD2 (5 bases each). The CDR3 has 14 residues. CDR1 and CDR2 from the germline V gene are SGHRS and YFSETQ. Trimming removed 2 bases at V and 2 bases at J, with 10 bases between. The CDR3 DNA reads TGCGCCAGCAGCTTTCGGGACCGGCAAGAGACCCAGTACTTC. This translates into CASSFRDRQETQYF.

The chain links TRBV28 to TRBJ1-4; a possible D gene is TRBD1 (6 bases). From germline, CDR1 is MDHEN and CDR2 SYDVKM. CDR3 size: 15 residues. Deletions cut 5 bases from V and 7 bases from J, with 17 bases between. Here the CDR3 DNA reads TGTGCCAGCAGTCCACCTGGGGGGCTGGGTGAAAAACTGTTTTTT. It translates to CASSPPGGLGEKLFF.

Worth noting for this clone: Other DNA variants within this sample encode the same CDR3. The V and J genes are TRBV18 and TRBJ1-4, with unresolved D. CDR3 size: 15 residues. Trimming stripped 1 base from V and 0 bases from J, with 6 bases between. Germline CDR1 reads KGHSH; CDR2 reads LQKENI. CDR3 protein: CASSPRTATNEKLFF. The CDR3 nucleotides read TGTGCCAGCTCACCACGGACTGCAACTAATGAAAAACTGTTTTTT.

The CDR3 DNA follows: TGTGCCAGTAGTTGGGGCTTCGGACCGAAATCAAGCAATCAGCCCCAGCATTTT. Protein product: CASSWGFGPKSSNQPQHF. The J gene is TRBJ1-5, the V gene TRBV19, with TRBD1 as a possible D gene (5 bases). Germline V gene sequence: CDR1 LNHDA, CDR2 SQIVND (reference sequence). V lost 5 bases to trimming and J lost 1 base, with 21 bases between them. There are 18 residues in the CDR3.

The J gene is TRBJ2-1, the V gene TRBV10-3, with 8 bases matching TRBD2. The CDR3 contains 14 residues. With 5 bases clipped from V and 8 bases from J, the junction kept 8 bases outside the gene matches. Germline V gene data show CDR1 as ENHRY and CDR2 as SYGVKD. The CDR3 DNA is TGTGCCATCAGTTTCGGGACTAGTATGGATGAGCAGTTCTTC. This sequence encodes CAISFGTSMDEQFF.

CDR3 sequence reads: CASSRRSSNQPQHF. CDR3 bases: TGTGCCAGTAGTAGAAGGAGTAGCAATCAGCCCCAGCATTTT. This chain uses TRBV19 with TRBJ1-5; D call uncertain. V lost 4 bases to trimming and J lost 0 bases, with 7 bases between them. The CDR3 totals 14 residues. CDR1 is LNHDA, CDR2 SQIVND, per germline (reference sequence).

The rearrangement joins TRBV18 to TRBJ2-1; the match to TRBD1 covers 8 bases. The CDR3 has 17 residues. In germline, CDR1 is KGHSH, CDR2 LQKENI. The J segment lost 4 bases and the V segment lost 3 bases, leaving 11 bases of the junction unmatched. The CDR3 is CASSPDQGGTGYNEQFF. For the CDR3, the DNA is TGTGCCAGCTCACCCGACCAGGGCGGGACAGGTTACAATGAGCAGTTCTTC.

The sample holds one count of this clone. The rearrangement uses TRBV20-1 and TRBJ2-2; no firm D call. This CDR3 spans 11 amino acids. Trimming removed 0 bases at V and 7 bases at J, with 3 bases between. CDR1 DFQATT and CDR2 SNEGSKA come from the germline V gene (reference sequence). The CDR3 loop is CSAREDGELFF. In DNA, the CDR3 is TGCAGTGCTAGAGAGGACGGGGAGCTGTTTTTT.

V and J are TRBV5-1 and TRBJ1-2, with TRBD1 as a possible D gene (5 bases). V lost 0 bases, J lost 8 bases, and 11 bases lay in between. Germline-derived CDR1 and CDR2 are SGHRS and YFSETQ. This CDR3 is built from 13 residues. CDR3 in DNA: TGCGCCAGCAGCTTGGTGACAGCTCAAGGCTACACCTTC. As protein: CASSLVTAQGYTF.

The chain carries TRBV5-8 and TRBJ1-1, with D tentatively TRBD1 (6 bases). Trimming took 3 bases from V and 1 from J, leaving 10 bases between them. There are 14 residues in the CDR3. Germline V CDR1 and CDR2: SGHTS, YDEGEE. The CDR3, as DNA: TGTGCCAGCAGCTCCGCCAGGGGGAACACTGAAGCTTTCTTT. Its protein product is CASSSARGNTEAFF.

The gene calls are TRBV7-9 and TRBJ2-7; 7 nucleotides align to TRBD1. Trimming cost V 5 bases and J 5 bases; bases outside gene matches: 9. The CDR3 sequence is 14 residues long. Germline V lookup: CDR1 SEHNR, CDR2 FQNEAQ (reference sequence). The CDR3 coding sequence is TGTGCCAGCAGCCTCGGACAGGAGAGAAACGAGCAGTACTTC. It codes for CASSLGQERNEQYF.

This clone was picked up one time. The rearrangement joins TRBV6-1 to TRBJ1-5, with D uncertain. The CDR3 is 15 residues long. Germline-derived CDR1 and CDR2 are MNHNS and SASEGT. Trimming pared 2 bases from V and 4 bases from J, leaving 12 bases between. CDR3 coding DNA: TGTGCCAGCAGTGAAAAGTGGGCACCTAATCAGCCCCAGCATTTT. Its protein is CASSEKWAPNQPQHF.

This chain links TRBV7-2 with TRBJ2-3; 12 bases fit TRBD2. The V and J ends lost 6 bases and 6 bases, in that order; junction bases with no gene match: 4. CDR3 size: 14 residues. Germline V gives CDR1 SGHTA, CDR2 FQGNSA. The CDR3 coding sequence is TGTGCCAGCAGGCTAGCGGGAGGGTTGGATACGCAGTATTTT. It yields the protein CASRLAGGLDTQYF. The full variable domain, rest sourced from reference TRBV7-2 and TRBJ2-3, is GAGVSQSPSNKVTEKGKDVELRCDPISGHTALYWYRQSLGQGLEFLIYFQGNSAPDKSGLPSDRFSAERTGGSVSTLTIQRTQQEDSAVYLCASRLAGGLDTQYFGPGTRLTVL.

This chain joins TRBV7-9 and TRBJ2-7; D is possibly TRBD1 or TRBD2 (5 bases each). Trimming shortened V by 5 bases and J by 2 bases, and 10 bases separated the two germline ends. From germline, CDR1 is SEHNR and CDR2 FQNEAQ (reference sequence). The CDR3 is 13 amino acids. The chain's CDR3 is CASSQGPAYEQYF. The DNA for the CDR3 is TGTGCCAGCAGCCAGGGACCTGCCTACGAGCAGTACTTC.

The chain joins TRBV5-1 to TRBJ1-1; D gene ambiguous. The CDR3 has 14 residues. CDR1 SGHRS and CDR2 YFSETQ come from the germline V gene. Trimming stripped 0 bases from V and 1 base from J, with 7 bases between. CDR3 amino acids: CASSLASPNTEAFF. DNA of the CDR3: TGCGCCAGCAGCTTGGCGTCTCCGAACACTGAAGCTTTCTTT.

This chain connects TRBV18 to TRBJ1-1, with D unresolved. V was shortened by 6 bases and J by 3 bases, with 17 bases between the two germline ends. Germline V gene data show CDR1 as KGHSH and CDR2 as LQKENI. CDR3 length equals 15 residues. CDR3 DNA sequence: TGTGCCAGCTCCCCAAGGAACACTGGGGACACTGAAGCTTTCTTT. It translates to CASSPRNTGDTEAFF.

V usage is TRBV11-2 and J usage is TRBJ2-7; 10 bases fit TRBD2. There are 18 residues in the CDR3. The germline V gene encodes CDR1 SGHAT and CDR2 FQNNGV. V was pared by 1 base and J by 6 bases, with 15 bases of the junction left unmatched. CDR3 amino acids: CASSLVPAPSGSISEQYF. CDR3 nucleotide sequence: TGTGCCAGCAGCTTAGTCCCGGCTCCTAGCGGGAGTATTTCCGAGCAGTACTTC.

As concerns this clone: Different DNA sequences within this sample yield the same CDR3. V gene TRBV10-3 combines with J gene TRBJ1-1; D is unresolved. The CDR3 length is 13 residues. Germline values: CDR1 ENHRY, CDR2 SYGVKD. V gave up 0 bases and J gave up 5 bases, with 7 bases separating them. CDR3 DNA: TGTGCCATCAGTGAGTCAGGGAGAACTGAAGCTTTCTTT. This sequence encodes CAISESGRTEAFF.

The V call is TRBV18, the J call TRBJ2-5; D is unresolved. Per germline, CDR1 KGHSH and CDR2 LQKENI. The length of the CDR3 is 15 residues. V dropped 1 base and J dropped 2 bases, with 11 bases sitting between them. The CDR3 DNA reads as TGTGCCAGCTCACCACGGAGAACCACGCAAGAGACCCAGTACTTC. Translating it yields CASSPRRTTQETQYF.

The CDR3 here is CASSSPGQTYEQYF. For the CDR3, the DNA is TGTGCCAGCAGTTCCCCGGGACAGACCTACGAGCAGTACTTC. This chain links TRBV28 with TRBJ2-7; TRBD1 agrees at 7 bases. V lost 4 bases and J lost 2; bases outside the gene matches: 5. The V gene's germline CDR1 is MDHEN and CDR2 SYDVKM. This CDR3 region has 14 residues.

The chain is built from TRBV19 and TRBJ1-3; unclear D gene. Germline CDR1 and CDR2: LNHDA and SQIVND (reference sequence). This CDR3 is 15 amino acids long. Between the trimmed V and J ends, which lost 10 bases and 2 bases, there was a span of 18 bases. The CDR3 nucleotides are TGTGCCACCTCAACGGGGTGGTTAGCTGGAAACACCATATATTTT. It codes for CATSTGWLAGNTIYF.

The chain couples TRBV6-5 to TRBJ1-2, with 8 bases fitting TRBD1. This CDR3 has 15 residues. Per germline, CDR1 MNHEY and CDR2 SVGAGI. The V gene end was trimmed by 6 bases and the J gene end by 4 bases; junction bases not matched to a gene: 10. The CDR3 DNA follows: TGTGCCAGCAGGCAAGCAGGGGGCGCGGTCTATGGCTACACCTTC. Translated, it gives CASRQAGGAVYGYTF.

DNA of the CDR3: TGTGCCAGCAGCTTAGCGTCTAGCGGGCCCTACGAGCAGTACTTC. Its protein product is CASSLASSGPYEQYF. The genes are TRBV7-8 and TRBJ2-7; 8 bases map to TRBD2. The germline V gene encodes CDR1 SGHVS and CDR2 FQNEAQ. CDR3 length equals 15 residues. The J segment lost 2 bases and the V segment lost 0 bases, leaving 3 bases of the junction unmatched.

The chain carries TRBV18 and TRBJ2-2; 11 bases map to TRBD1. This CDR3 contains 17 residues. Looked up from germline, CDR1 is KGHSH and CDR2 is LQKENI. The junction had 10 bases not matched to a gene; V was cut back by 6 bases and J by 4 bases. The CDR3 nucleotides read TGTGCCAGCTCCCAAAACCCCGGGACAGGGGGCACCGGGGAGCTGTTTTTT. Translating gives CASSQNPGTGGTGELFF.